The 20 T cell receptor beta chains in this list originate from one sample, sequenced in a study of blood T cell repertoires in COVID-19. The table came from immunoSEQ multiplex PCR; TCRdb's copy has only in-frame clones and leaves some out. The sample has roughly 150,000 clones; roughly 72% are singletons. The sample taken for sequencing was peripheral blood. These receptors all come from a woman of 80 years or more with acute or convalescent COVID-19.

V is TRBV5-1 and J is TRBJ1-2; 7 nucleotides align to TRBD1. This CDR3 has 14 amino acids. Germline trimming cut 0 bases from V and 7 bases from J; bases unmatched to any gene: 6. Germline assignment: CDR1 SGHRS and CDR2 YFSETQ. CDR3 sequence reads: CASSLVEGAGGYTF. The CDR3 DNA follows: TGCGCCAGCAGCTTGGTGGAGGGGGCGGGTGGCTACACCTTC. The full variable domain, with the rest looked up from reference TRBV5-1 and TRBJ1-2, is KAGVTQTPRYLIKTRGQQVTLSCSPISGHRSVSWYQQTPGQGLQFLFEYFSETQRNKGNFPGRFSGRQFSNSRSEMNVSTLELGDSALYLCASSLVEGAGGYTFGSGTRLTVV.

V and J are TRBV6-6 and TRBJ1-5, with D possibly being TRBD1 (5 bases). V gave up 6 bases and J gave up 9 bases, with 21 bases separating them. The V gene's germline CDR1 is MNHNY and CDR2 SVGAGI (reference sequence). This CDR3 contains 15 residues. The DNA of the CDR3 is TGTGCCAGCAGCCCACGCGGTCCAGGGTCGGGGCCCCAGCATTTT. Translation gives CASSPRGPGSGPQHF.

This chain uses TRBV30 with TRBJ2-7, with TRBD2 identical over 10 bases. This CDR3 region has 14 residues. The germline gives CDR1 GTSNPN, CDR2 SVGIG (reference sequence). With 8 bases clipped from V and 3 bases from J, the junction kept 10 bases outside the gene matches. The CDR3 sequence: CAAEGSSGSYEQYF. The CDR3 DNA reads TGTGCCGCCGAGGGTTCTAGCGGGAGCTACGAGCAGTACTTC.

This clone was counted only a few times. V is TRBV4-3 and J is TRBJ1-5; the D is unclear. V lost 0 bases and J 0 bases, leaving 21 bases between the germline ends. Germline CDR1 LGHNA, CDR2 YSLEER. CDR3 length: 20 residues. CDR3 nucleotides: TGCGCCAGCAGCCAAGACGGCAGGACTCAACCGGGGTATAGCAATCAGCCCCAGCATTTT. Its protein product is CASSQDGRTQPGYSNQPQHF.

The J gene is TRBJ2-3, the V gene TRBV4-1; a possible D gene is TRBD1 (6 bases). The V end lost 0 bases, the J end lost 5 bases, and 15 bases lay between the germline ends. The CDR3 loop spans 16 amino acids. The germline V gene encodes CDR1 MGHRA and CDR2 YSYEKL. The CDR3 protein is CASSQDSPQGKDTQYF. CDR3 bases: TGCGCCAGCAGCCAAGATTCCCCACAGGGTAAAGATACGCAGTATTTT.

J is TRBJ2-7 and V is TRBV3-1 (or the pseudogene TRBV3-2); 13 bases are a match to TRBD2. CDR1 is LGHDT, CDR2 YNNKEL, per germline (reference sequence). Trimming at V came to 4 bases and at J to 2 bases, leaving 2 bases not matched to a gene. The CDR3 is 15 amino acids. The CDR3 region is CASSRLAGGPYEQYF. The CDR3 coding sequence is TGTGCCAGCAGCCGACTAGCGGGAGGTCCCTACGAGCAGTACTTC.

The rearrangement uses TRBV5-1 and TRBJ1-1; D might be TRBD1 (5 bases). This CDR3 region has 13 residues. Germline V gene lookup returns CDR1 SGHRS and CDR2 YFSETQ. V was pared by 2 bases and J by 4 bases, with 9 bases between. The CDR3 reads CASSFQGITEAFF. The CDR3 DNA reads TGCGCCAGCAGCTTCCAGGGTATCACTGAAGCTTTCTTT.

The chain recombines TRBV11-3 with TRBJ2-2; maybe TRBD1 (6 bases). This CDR3 comprises 16 residues. CDR1 and CDR2 from the germline V gene are SGHNT and YENEEA. With 1 base removed from V and 5 bases from J, the gap between germline ends came to 14 bases. This CDR3 reads CASSLGPDSHTGELFF. The CDR3 DNA follows: TGTGCCAGCAGCTTAGGCCCGGACAGCCATACCGGGGAGCTGTTTTTT. The whole variable domain, remainder taken from reference TRBV11-3 and TRBJ2-2, is EAGVVQSPRYKIIEKKQPVAFWCNPISGHNTLYWYLQNLGQGPELLIRYENEEAVDDSQLPKDRFSAERLKGVDSTLKIQPAELGDSAVYLCASSLGPDSHTGELFFGEGSRLTVL.

The chain is built from TRBV18 and TRBJ2-2, with 8 bases aligning to TRBD1. From germline, CDR1 is KGHSH and CDR2 LQKENI. This CDR3 region has 15 residues. With V trimmed by 4 bases and J by 1 base, 2 bases remained unmatched. CDR3 protein: CASSQTGENTGELFF. CDR3 DNA: TGTGCCAGCTCACAGACAGGGGAGAACACCGGGGAGCTGTTTTTT.

The chain couples TRBV5-1 to TRBJ2-1, with a possible D match to TRBD2 (6 bases). Trimming stripped 4 bases from V and 6 bases from J, with 17 bases between. The length of the CDR3 is 15 residues. CDR1 SGHRS and CDR2 YFSETQ come from the germline V gene. CDR3 nucleotides: TGCGCCAGCAGCACCGACGGGAGCCCCTCCAATGAGCAGTTCTTC. It translates to CASSTDGSPSNEQFF.

The chain joins TRBV11-1 to TRBJ2-5, with 9 positions matching TRBD1. The J segment lost 10 bases and the V segment lost 3 bases, leaving 12 bases of the junction unmatched. Germline CDR1 is SGHAT and CDR2 is FQDESV (reference sequence). The CDR3 has 15 amino acids. CDR3 sequence reads: CASSFLSPGQGIQYF. DNA for the CDR3: TGTGCCAGCAGCTTCCTATCCCCGGGACAGGGTATCCAGTACTTC.

There are a few counts of this clone. The chain combines TRBV20-1 with TRBJ1-2; a weak D match, TRBD1 (6 bases). Germline V lookup: CDR1 DFQATT, CDR2 SNEGSKA (reference sequence). The CDR3 length is 13 residues. Deletions cut 3 bases from V and 1 base from J, with 9 bases between. The CDR3 DNA reads as TGCAGTGCTAGTATGGACAGTAACTATGGCTACACCTTC. Protein sequence: CSASMDSNYGYTF.

The V gene is TRBV6-5, the J gene TRBJ1-1; 9 nucleotides match TRBD1. The germline V gene encodes CDR1 MNHEY and CDR2 SVGAGI. Unmatched junction bases numbered 9, after V lost 8 bases and J lost 5 bases. The CDR3 length is 14 residues. This CDR3 is CASGGQGGVTEAFF. For the CDR3, the DNA is TGTGCCAGCGGGGGACAGGGAGGAGTAACTGAAGCTTTCTTT.

The chain employs TRBV9 and TRBJ2-1; 11 bases line up with TRBD1. CDR1 SGDLS and CDR2 YYNGEE come from the germline V gene. CDR3 length: 18 amino acids. The trim removed 0 bases at V and 1 base at J, leaving 6 bases unmatched. The CDR3 DNA sequence: TGTGCCAGCAGCGTAGGCTGGACAGGGGGCTTGTCCTACAATGAGCAGTTCTTC. It translates to CASSVGWTGGLSYNEQFF.

The rearrangement links TRBV2 to TRBJ2-1, with 8 bases that match TRBD2. Losses at the gene ends were 7 bases for V and 6 bases for J; bases not matched to a gene: 20. This CDR3 spans 18 amino acids. Germline loops: CDR1 SNHLY, CDR2 FYNNEI. Here the CDR3 reads CASKSLAGVSERPNEQFF. CDR3 bases: TGTGCCAGCAAAAGTCTAGCGGGTGTGTCTGAGCGCCCCAATGAGCAGTTCTTC.

CDR3 sequence: CASIGLAGQETQYF. DNA for the CDR3: TGTGCCAGCATTGGACTAGCGGGCCAAGAGACCCAGTACTTC. This chain uses TRBV2 with TRBJ2-5, with 11 bases matching TRBD2. The V and J ends lost 7 bases and 1 base, in that order; junction bases with no gene match: 2. The CDR3 runs to 14 residues. In germline, CDR1 is SNHLY, CDR2 FYNNEI.

This clone came up a few times. The chain uses TRBV19 and TRBJ2-2; D may be TRBD2 (6 bases). CDR3 length equals 13 residues. The germline CDR1 and CDR2 sequences are LNHDA and SQIVND (reference sequence). V was shortened by 2 bases and J by 6 bases, with 7 bases between the two germline ends. The CDR3 loop is CASSIWGAGELFF. Written as DNA, the CDR3 is TGTGCCAGTAGTATATGGGGGGCCGGGGAGCTGTTTTTT.

V gene TRBV20-1 combines with J gene TRBJ2-7; 8 bases are shared with TRBD2. V was clipped by 5 bases and J by 6 bases; unmatched bases: 3. CDR3 length equals 11 residues. The germline V gene has CDR1 DFQATT and CDR2 SNEGSKA (reference sequence). In nucleotides, the CDR3 is TGCAGTGCTCCCCGGGGGGGCGAGCAGTACTTC. This encodes CSAPRGGEQYF.

V and J are TRBV30 and TRBJ1-5, with unresolved D. The CDR3 extends over 13 amino acids. Germline assignment: CDR1 GTSNPN and CDR2 SVGIG (reference sequence). Trimming took off 2 bases at V and 0 bases at J, with 5 bases between the two ends. This CDR3 reads CAWSPSSNQPQHF. The DNA of the CDR3 is TGTGCCTGGAGTCCCAGTAGCAATCAGCCCCAGCATTTT. Based on the CDR3 plus reference TRBV30 and TRBJ1-5, the full variable domain is SQTIHQWPATLVQPVGSPLSLECTVEGTSNPNLYWYRQAAGRGLQLLFYSVGIGQISSEVPQNLSASRPQDRQFILSSKKLLLSDSGFYLCAWSPSSNQPQHFGDGTRLSIL.

The rearrangement joins TRBV18 to TRBJ2-7; the D gene is possibly TRBD1 (6 bases). Germline values: CDR1 KGHSH, CDR2 LQKENI. The CDR3 loop spans 17 amino acids. V was trimmed by 2 bases and J by 3 bases, leaving 20 bases between them. CDR3 coding DNA: TGTGCCAGCTCACCATTAGGACAGAGCCAAGGAAGCTACGAGCAGTACTTC. Amino acids: CASSPLGQSQGSYEQYF.